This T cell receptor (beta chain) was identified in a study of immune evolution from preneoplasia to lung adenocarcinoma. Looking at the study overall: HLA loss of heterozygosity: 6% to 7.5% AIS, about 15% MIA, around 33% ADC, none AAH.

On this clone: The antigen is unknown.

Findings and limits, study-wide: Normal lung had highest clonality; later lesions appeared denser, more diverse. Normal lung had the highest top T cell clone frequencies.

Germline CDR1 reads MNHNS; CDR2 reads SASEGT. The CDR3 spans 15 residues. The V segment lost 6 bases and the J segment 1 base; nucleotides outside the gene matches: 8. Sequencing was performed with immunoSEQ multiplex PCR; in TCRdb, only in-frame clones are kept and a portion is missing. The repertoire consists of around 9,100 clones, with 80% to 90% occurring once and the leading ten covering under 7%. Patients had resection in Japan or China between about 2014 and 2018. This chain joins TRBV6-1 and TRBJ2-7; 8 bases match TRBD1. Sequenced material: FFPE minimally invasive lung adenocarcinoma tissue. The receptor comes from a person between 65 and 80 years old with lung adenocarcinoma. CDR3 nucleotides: TGTGCCAGCAGCTTATCCGGGACAGGTTCCTACGAGCAGTACTTC. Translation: CASSLSGTGSYEQYF.